These 12 T cell receptor beta chains share one sample of origin, sequenced in a study of beta chain features in type 1 diabetes. Study observations and caveats: In all four CD4+ subsets, TCRB CDR3 length was significantly, moderately reduced in type 1 diabetes.

These TCRs are of unknown antigen specificity. The entirety of the isolated RNA underwent reverse transcription, so expressed TCRB transcripts were sequenced. Profiling relied on immunoSEQ multiplex PCR, and the TCRdb table lists in-frame clones only, not all of them. The data contain 150,000 to 200,000 clones, about 8% of them seen just once; the ten biggest clones take up 0.94%. Sequencing used central memory CD4+ T cells from blood. These receptors were taken from a woman between 40 and 50 years old with type 1 diabetes.

This clone turned up a few times. The chain has TRBV6-6 and TRBJ1-6; 8 bases map to TRBD1. CDR3 length: 15 residues. Losses at the gene ends were 4 bases for V and 9 bases for J; bases not matched to a gene: 8. CDR1 is MNHNY and CDR2 is SVGAGI in the germline V gene (reference sequence). The CDR3 region has the DNA TGTGCCAGCAGTTCCCCAGACAGGGGAAGTTCACCCCTCCACTTT. Residues: CASSSPDRGSSPLHF.

This clone was detected a few times. J is TRBJ1-5 and V is TRBV4-2; perhaps TRBD1 as D (6 bases). The CDR3 runs to 14 residues. Trimming shortened V by 4 bases and J by 7 bases, and 14 bases separated the two germline ends. Germline CDR1 and CDR2: LGHNA and YNFKEQ. The CDR3 loop reads CASSLGHTGQPQHF. The DNA for the CDR3 is TGTGCCAGCAGCCTGGGACACACCGGGCAGCCCCAGCATTTT.

The rearrangement uses TRBV11-2 and TRBJ2-7, with a weak D call TRBD2 (6 bases). This CDR3 has 14 residues. The V end lost 3 bases, the J end lost 3 bases, and 12 bases lay between the germline ends. Germline CDR1 reads SGHAT; CDR2 reads FQNNGV. The CDR3 DNA sequence: TGTGCCAGCAGCTTGTCACTAGCAAGCTACGAGCAGTACTTC. It specifies CASSLSLASYEQYF. The complete variable domain, with remaining parts taken from reference TRBV11-2 and TRBJ2-7, reads EAGVAQSPRYKIIEKRQSVAFWCNPISGHATLYWYQQILGQGPKLLIQFQNNGVVDDSQLPKDRFSAERLKGVDSTLKIQPAKLEDSAVYLCASSLSLASYEQYFGPGTRLTVT.

This clone was counted between two and nine times. The genes are TRBV18 and TRBJ2-5; D is undetermined. Deletions cut 3 bases from V and 5 bases from J, with 10 bases between. Per the germline V gene, CDR1 is KGHSH and CDR2 is LQKENI. This CDR3 is 13 amino acids long. CDR3 DNA: TGTGCCAGCTCACCGGGCAGCAGGGAGACCCAGTACTTC. It translates to CASSPGSRETQYF.

This clone was observed a few times. The rearrangement joins TRBV7-2 to TRBJ1-2; D remains ambiguous. The germline V gene has CDR1 SGHTA and CDR2 FQGNSA. Deletions cut 8 bases from V and 5 bases from J, with 12 bases between. This CDR3 contains 12 residues. The CDR3 sequence: CASHSTGYGYTF. The CDR3, as DNA: TGTGCCAGCCACTCCACGGGTTATGGCTACACCTTC.

V and J are TRBV5-4 and TRBJ2-7, with D uncertain. This CDR3 has 14 residues. V was shortened by 0 bases and J by 0 bases, with 7 bases between the two germline ends. CDR1 and CDR2 from the germline V gene are SGHNT and YYREEE (reference sequence). CDR3 sequence (DNA): TGTGCCAGCAGCTTGGGGGCAGGCTCCTACGAGCAGTACTTC. Translating it yields CASSLGAGSYEQYF. The full variable domain, completed using reference TRBV5-4 and TRBJ2-7, is ETGVTQSPTHLIKTRGQQVTLRCSSQSGHNTVSWYQQALGQGPQFIFQYYREEENGRGNFPPRFSGLQFPNYSSELNVNALELDDSALYLCASSLGAGSYEQYFGPGTRLTVT.

The table lists this clone with a few counts. The V and J genes are TRBV7-8 and TRBJ2-5; TRBD2 agrees at 7 bases. There are 14 residues in the CDR3. CDR1 is SGHVS and CDR2 is FQNEAQ in the germline V gene. The V and J ends lost 5 bases and 1 base, in that order; junction bases with no gene match: 4. The chain's CDR3 is CASSATSAQETQYF. In DNA, the CDR3 is TGTGCCAGCAGCGCAACTAGCGCCCAAGAGACCCAGTACTTC. Using reference TRBV7-8 and TRBJ2-5 for the parts outside the CDR3, the full variable domain is GAGVSQSPRYKVAKRGQDVALRCDPISGHVSLFWYQQALGQGPEFLTYFQNEAQLDKSGLPSDRFFAERPEGSVSTLKIQRTQQEDSAVYLCASSATSAQETQYFGPGTRLLVL.

In the case of this clone: The sample has other DNA sequences that encode this CDR3 too. The rearrangement links TRBV9 to TRBJ1-1, with D uncertain. The germline V gene encodes CDR1 SGDLS and CDR2 YYNGEE. This CDR3 region has 13 residues. Trimming cost V 3 bases and J 0 bases, with 6 bases left between them. CDR3 sequence reads: CASSATLNTEAFF. CDR3 sequence (DNA): TGTGCCAGCAGCGCTACTTTGAACACTGAAGCTTTCTTT.

V is TRBV7-3 and J is TRBJ2-1; 8 bases map to TRBD1. From germline, CDR1 is SGHTA and CDR2 FQGTGA. This CDR3 has 16 residues. The junction had 8 bases not matched to a gene; V was cut back by 6 bases and J by 1 base. This CDR3 reads CASRSQGAGSYNEQFF. As DNA, the CDR3 is TGTGCCAGCAGGTCCCAGGGGGCAGGGTCCTACAATGAGCAGTTCTTC.

This chain uses TRBV6-5 with TRBJ2-7, with 9 bases that match TRBD2. J was trimmed by 0 bases and V by 6 bases; bases with no gene match: 3. The length of the CDR3 is 14 residues. The germline V gene encodes CDR1 MNHEY and CDR2 SVGAGI. Here the CDR3 reads CASREAGGSYEQYF. The CDR3 region has the DNA TGTGCCAGCAGAGAAGCGGGGGGCTCCTACGAGCAGTACTTC.

This clone was seen more than once but under ten times. The chain has TRBV7-2 and TRBJ1-5, with D possibly matching TRBD1 (5 bases). CDR1 is SGHTA, CDR2 FQGNSA, per germline. This CDR3 has 13 residues. Trimming removed 3 bases from V and 2 bases from J, with 5 bases in between. This CDR3 reads CASSFRGNQPQHF. DNA of the CDR3: TGTGCCAGCAGCTTCAGGGGCAATCAGCCCCAGCATTTT.

This clone appeared many times. V usage is TRBV29-1 and J usage is TRBJ2-7; the match to TRBD2 covers 8 bases. The CDR3 consists of 14 residues. Germline V gene data show CDR1 as SQVTM and CDR2 as ANQGSEA. V lost 5 bases to trimming and J lost 3 bases; unmatched junction nucleotides: 9. CDR3 DNA: TGCAGCGTTTCTAGCTTAGCGGGGCGCTACGAGCAGTACTTC. It encodes CSVSSLAGRYEQYF.